The rows below give T cell receptor beta chains drawn from one sample of a study of technical replicates of blood from several donors. Assay used: immunoSEQ multiplex PCR; TCRdb lists only in-frame clones, some missing. In the table there are about 14,000 clones, around 75% of which are singletons. Sequencing was performed on PBMCs. These receptor sequences come from a human donor in good health. CDR3s leave out the opening cysteine and the closing phenylalanine or tryptophan.

v_call	j_call	cdr3_aa
TRBV27	TRBJ1-5	ASSLARHSNQPQH
TRBV11-2	TRBJ2-7	ASSLPGLEMGEQY
TRBV5-4	TRBJ2-3	ASSRGGGGGTDTQY
TRBV28	TRBJ1-1	ASSFLPGQEQNTEAF
TRBV25-1	TRBJ2-1	ASSDLGRTSAYNEQF
TRBV7-9	TRBJ2-3	AIGQGVDTQY
TRBV30	TRBJ2-1	AWSPLRGLAVNEQF
TRBV10-3	TRBJ2-1	AISESSGSGEQF
TRBV13	TRBJ2-1	ASSQPLGLALPIEQF
TRBV27	TRBJ2-1	ASSLSAGWNNEQF
TRBV4-1	TRBJ2-1	ASSPQGPSSYNEQF
TRBV7-9	TRBJ2-1	ASSSGGNEQF
TRBV29-1	TRBJ1-2	SGGEQRGYT
TRBV5-1	TRBJ2-2	ASSLPQGLGELF
TRBV5-5	TRBJ1-1	ASRGQGTTEAF
TRBV6-1	TRBJ2-2	ASSGLSNTGELF
TRBV11-3	TRBJ2-2	ASSRNQGAGELF
TRBV19	TRBJ1-4	ASTPQVSGGQEKLF
TRBV5-1	TRBJ2-1	ASSLGSGTEQF
TRBV12-5	TRBJ1-3	ASGLFPNSGNTIY
TRBV27	TRBJ2-7	ASSPTAAGEQY
TRBV7-7	TRBJ2-7	ASSPGFPAYEQY
TRBV28	TRBJ1-2	ASIKGSGQPPGGYT
TRBV9	TRBJ2-3	ASSVVFSTDTQY
TRBV5-8	TRBJ1-2	ASNPTTVNYGYT
TRBV28	TRBJ2-5	ASSTRTSGQETQY
TRBV5-1	TRBJ2-1	ASSLAERYNEQF
TRBV27	TRBJ2-1	ASSPTLTYNEQF
TRBV5-1	TRBJ2-5	ASSLALGTGGQETQY
TRBV28	TRBJ2-7	ASSLLLAGGLYEQY
TRBV11-2	TRBJ2-3	ASSLVAGKIDTQY
TRBV7-3	TRBJ2-3	ASSLVGGSTDTQY
TRBV10-3	TRBJ2-7	AISEGTSGYSYEQY
TRBV19	TRBJ2-3	ASSAWGQGVTDTQY
TRBV6-5	TRBJ2-1	ASTGGSTGNEQF
TRBV19	TRBJ2-3	ASSPRRAGGEADTQY
TRBV5-1	TRBJ2-7	ASSFDRPYEQY
TRBV6-5	TRBJ1-5	ASRPSGQVNQPQH
TRBV29-1	TRBJ2-4	SVEQGAGAKNIQY
TRBV28	TRBJ2-7	ASSSPMDTYPPYEQY
TRBV9	TRBJ1-2	ASSVAPGYGYT
TRBV10-3	TRBJ2-5	AIRLAGGRLEQY
TRBV30	TRBJ2-7	AWRGRGRGVYEQY
TRBV29-1	NA	SVGGQTYEQY
TRBV27	TRBJ2-7	ASSLGTLYYEQY
TRBV7-2	TRBJ2-1	ASSARTSGRRDEQF
TRBV28	TRBJ2-4	ASTKGDIQY
TRBV11-2	TRBJ2-1	ASSLREHEQF
TRBV12-5	TRBJ1-1	ASGLTGGTEAF
TRBV2	TRBJ2-2	ASIRDSTGELF
TRBV5-1	TRBJ2-5	ASRYRLAGKETQY
TRBV14	TRBJ1-4	ASSRTQGIEKLF
TRBV30	TRBJ2-2	AIRTGRGAGELF
TRBV7-9	TRBJ2-1	ASSSGLAGAYNEQF
TRBV10-3	TRBJ2-1	ATRPHLAGDGSYNEQF
TRBV11-2	TRBJ2-6	ASSLVSAGVTGANVLT
TRBV10-3	TRBJ1-3	AISAGQGASGNTIY
TRBV5-1	TRBJ2-7	ASRLQGLEQY